The following is a T cell receptor beta chain sequence with its context. The sample comes from a study of blood T cells in healthy people across ages. Alongside a J-beta primer mix, a sample-barcoded 5' primer served in a second PCR lasting roughly 7 to 11 cycles. TCRdb processed the 5' RACE reads anew with MiXCR; each CDR3 protein has one entry. The sample contains over 600,000 distinct CDR3 sequences, roughly three fifths of which appear only once. The germline V gene has CDR1 SQVTM and CDR2 ANQGSEA. The CDR3 extends over 10 amino acids. Trimming left V 6 bases short and J 10 bases short, with 10 bases between.

The TCR comes from a man in his forties or fifties in good health. The chain has TRBV29-1 and TRBJ2-1; the D is unclear. Specimen: blood. The CDR3 reads CSVGFEEQFF. The CDR3 DNA sequence: TGCAGCGTGGGTTTCGAGGAGCAGTTCTTC.